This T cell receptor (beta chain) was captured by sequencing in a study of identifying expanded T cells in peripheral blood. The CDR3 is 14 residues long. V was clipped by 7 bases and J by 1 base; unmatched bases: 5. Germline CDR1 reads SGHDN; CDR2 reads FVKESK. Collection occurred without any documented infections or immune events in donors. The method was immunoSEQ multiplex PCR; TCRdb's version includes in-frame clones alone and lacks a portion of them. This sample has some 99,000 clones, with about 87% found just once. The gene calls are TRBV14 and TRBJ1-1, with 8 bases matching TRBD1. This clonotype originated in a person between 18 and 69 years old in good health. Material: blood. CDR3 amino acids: CASTRGTGNTEAFF. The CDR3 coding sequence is TGTGCCAGCACCCGAGGGACAGGGAACACTGAAGCTTTCTTT.